Listed below are T cell receptor beta chains from one sample, sequenced in a study of cytomegalovirus exposure and HLA in healthy donors. The data were produced by immunoSEQ multiplex PCR, yet TCRdb's version contains in-frame clones alone and is incomplete. This table holds about 190,000 clones, roughly four fifths found once. Sequencing used PBMCs. The receptors were gathered from a woman between 25 and 40 years old in good health and CMV-seropositive. CDR3s include the opening cysteine and the closing phenylalanine or tryptophan. A D gene is named only where the DNA matches it firmly. Clone sizes are given selectively: once, few, many, or a class where the clone is expanded.

TRBV25-1	-	TRBJ2-1	-	TGTGCCAGCAGTGAATATAACAGGGACGGCTCCTACAATGAGCAGTTCTTC	CASSEYNRDGSYNEQFF
TRBV7-9	TRBD2	TRBJ2-7	once	TGTGCCAGCAGCTCGACCTCTAGCGGAGGGGCCTACGAGCAGTACTTC	CASSSTSSGGAYEQYF
TRBV28	TRBD2	TRBJ2-1	-	TGTGCCAGCAGTTTACTAGCGGGAGGAAGGTCCTACAATGAGCAGTTCTTC	CASSLLAGGRSYNEQFF
TRBV6-6	-	TRBJ2-7	-	TGTGCCAGCAGTGACTTGGGGCGGCGGTACGAGCAGTACTTC	CASSDLGRRYEQYF
TRBV2	TRBD2	TRBJ2-7	-	TGTGCCAGCAGTGACTCCTCCAGAGGGACTAGCGCCTACGAGCAGTACTTC	CASSDSSRGTSAYEQYF
TRBV7-9	-	TRBJ2-5	-	TGTGCCAGCAGCCTTCAGACAGGGGGCCTAGCGGGAGAGGAGCAGTACTTC	CASSLQTGGLAGEEQYF
TRBV7-6	TRBD2	TRBJ2-3	-	TGTGCCAGCAGCTTAGGATCTAGCGGAAGCACAGATACGCAGTATTTT	CASSLGSSGSTDTQYF
TRBV5-1	-	TRBJ1-1	-	TGCGCCAGCAGCTTGGGTCCCTCGGGTACTAATGAAGCTTTCTTT	CASSLGPSGTNEAFF
TRBV7-9	-	TRBJ2-1	-	TGTGCCAGCAGCCGGGACACCCTGGCGGTCGAGCAGTTCTTC	CASSRDTLAVEQFF
TRBV2	-	TRBJ2-5	-	TGTGCCAGCAGTGGCGGACAGGAGGGGCAGACCCAGTACTTC	CASSGGQEGQTQYF
TRBV4-1	-	TRBJ2-7	-	TGCGCCAGCAGCCAAGGGAGGGCCTACGAGCAGTACTTC	CASSQGRAYEQYF
TRBV28	-	TRBJ1-1	-	TGTGCCAGCAGTACAGGGTTCAAGACTGAAGCTTTCTTT	CASSTGFKTEAFF
TRBV2	-	TRBJ2-7	-	TGTGCCAGCAGTGTTGGGACAACCTCCTACGAGCAGTACTTC	CASSVGTTSYEQYF
TRBV7-2	TRBD1	TRBJ1-1	-	TGTGCCAGCAGCATACAGGGGACTAACACTGAAGCTTTCTTT	CASSIQGTNTEAFF
TRBV5-1	-	TRBJ1-1	-	TGCGCCAGCAGCTTGGACGGCGAGGACACTGAAGCTTTCTTT	CASSLDGEDTEAFF
TRBV5-4	TRBD2	TRBJ2-1	once	TGTGCCAGCAGCTTCCAGCGGGGTGAGCAGTTCTTC	CASSFQRGEQFF
TRBV5-6	TRBD2	TRBJ2-1	-	TGTGCCAGCAGCTTGCGACTAGCGGGAGGGCCTAGTTCCTACAATGAGCAGTTCTTC	CASSLRLAGGPSSYNEQFF
TRBV6-1	-	TRBJ1-3	-	TGTGCCAGCACCCGGAGGGCGGGAAACACCATATATTTT	CASTRRAGNTIYF
TRBV29-1	TRBD1	TRBJ2-5	-	TGCAGCGTTGAAGAGGACAGGGGTCAGACCCAGTACTTC	CSVEEDRGQTQYF
TRBV2	TRBD1	TRBJ2-7	-	TGTGCCAGCAGTGGCTGGGGAACAGGGGGGAACGAGCAGTACTTC	CASSGWGTGGNEQYF
TRBV7-9	-	TRBJ2-1	-	TGTGCCAGCAGCTTGCCCGGGTCGTCGTATAATGAGCAGTTCTTC	CASSLPGSSYNEQFF
TRBV6-6	TRBD1	TRBJ1-2	-	TGTGCCAGCAGCCCTCCACAGGGGAACTATGGCTACACCTTC	CASSPPQGNYGYTF
TRBV4-2	TRBD2	TRBJ2-7	few	TGTGCCAGCAGCCAGGAGAGGACTAGCGGGAGCGAGCAGTACTTC	CASSQERTSGSEQYF